A single sample is the source of the 15 T cell receptor beta chains below, sequenced in a study of T cell responses to AZD1222 COVID-19 vaccine. Assay used: immunoSEQ multiplex PCR; TCRdb lists only in-frame clones, some missing. This table has around 80,000 clones, roughly 88% appearing once. This specimen was peripheral blood, taken 28 days after the second AZD1222 dose. These receptors all stem from an adult who received the AZD1222 COVID-19 vaccine.

J is TRBJ1-4 and V is TRBV4-2; a possible D gene is TRBD1 (5 bases). CDR3 length: 16 residues. Germline CDR1 reads LGHNA; CDR2 reads YNFKEQ. Between the trimmed V and J ends, which lost 2 bases and 2 bases, there was a span of 12 bases. CDR3 bases: TGTGCCAGCAGCCAATCCAGGGACTGGACTAATGAAAAACTGTTTTTT. It encodes CASSQSRDWTNEKLFF.

The chain carries TRBV18 and TRBJ1-5, with a possible D match to TRBD1 (6 bases). V dropped 5 bases and J dropped 0 bases, with 17 bases sitting between them. This CDR3 contains 17 residues. Germline V lookup: CDR1 KGHSH, CDR2 LQKENI. The CDR3 loop reads CASSAQGIDLSNQPQHF. The CDR3 region has the DNA TGTGCCAGCTCAGCACAGGGAATTGACCTTAGCAATCAGCCCCAGCATTTT.

The chain employs TRBV6-5 and TRBJ1-5; D call uncertain. CDR1 is MNHEY, CDR2 SVGAGI, per germline. The V gene lost 3 bases and the J gene lost 3 bases, with 12 bases spanning the gap. There are 15 residues in the CDR3. The CDR3 here is CASSYFTQTNQPQHF. The CDR3 DNA reads as TGTGCCAGCAGTTATTTTACACAGACCAATCAGCCCCAGCATTTT.

The rearrangement links TRBV12-3 or TRBV12-4 to TRBJ1-5; D might be TRBD1 (6 bases). Trimming shortened V by 6 bases and J by 7 bases, and 13 bases separated the two germline ends. This CDR3 has 13 amino acids. DNA of the CDR3: TGTGCCAGCAGATCCCAGGGGAACCAGCCCCAGCATTTT. It specifies CASRSQGNQPQHF.

This chain's CDR3 is CASSIGGQPQHF. The CDR3 bases are TGTGCCAGTAGTATAGGAGGTCAGCCCCAGCATTTT. The genes are TRBV19 and TRBJ1-5, with no clear D. The ends were cut back, 1 base at V and 6 bases at J, with 4 bases in the middle. Germline V lookup: CDR1 LNHDA, CDR2 SQIVND (reference sequence). CDR3 length: 12 amino acids. Together with reference TRBV19 and TRBJ1-5, the CDR3 gives the full variable domain: DGGITQSPKYLFRKEGQNVTLSCEQNLNHDAMYWYRQDPGQGLRLIYYSQIVNDFQKGDIAEGYSVSREKKESFPLTVTSAQKNPTAFYLCASSIGGQPQHFGDGTRLSIL.

This chain uses TRBV24-1 with TRBJ2-3; TRBD1 might be the D (5 bases). The V gene's germline CDR1 is KGHDR and CDR2 SFDVKD. V was cut by 3 bases and J by 0 bases, with 24 bases left in between. The length of the CDR3 is 20 residues. CDR3 coding DNA: TGTGCCACCAGTGATCCCAGACAGCCCGAAGGGCCCCGAAGCACAGATACGCAGTATTTT. Protein product: CATSDPRQPEGPRSTDTQYF.

The V call is TRBV5-5, the J call TRBJ1-4; 9 bases match TRBD1. The V segment lost 4 bases and the J segment 5 bases; nucleotides outside the gene matches: 3. The length of the CDR3 is 14 residues. Germline CDR1 and CDR2: SGHKS and YYEKEE (reference sequence). CDR3 amino acids: CASSTQGANEKLFF. In nucleotides, the CDR3 is TGTGCCAGCAGCACACAGGGGGCAAATGAAAAACTGTTTTTT.

This clone has just a few counts. The V gene is TRBV27, the J gene TRBJ2-7, with D unclear. The germline V gene has CDR1 MNHEY and CDR2 SMNVEV (reference sequence). CDR3 length: 14 amino acids. Trimming took 2 bases from V and 0 from J, leaving 8 bases between them. In DNA, the CDR3 is TGTGCCAGCAGTTTAGCCGTCGGCTCCTACGAGCAGTACTTC. Translation: CASSLAVGSYEQYF.

The chain combines TRBV2 with TRBJ2-3; D is undetermined. CDR1 SNHLY and CDR2 FYNNEI come from the germline V gene. Deletions cut 5 bases from V and 5 bases from J, with 5 bases between. The CDR3 is made up of 11 amino acids. The chain's CDR3 is CASSYGDTQYF. The CDR3, as DNA: TGTGCCAGCAGTTACGGAGATACGCAGTATTTT.

The genes are TRBV10-1 and TRBJ1-1, with TRBD1 as a possible D gene (5 bases). V dropped 6 bases and J dropped 2 bases, with 10 bases sitting between them. Germline CDR1 reads WNHNN; CDR2 reads SYGVQD (reference sequence). The CDR3 runs 13 residues. The CDR3 here is CASRGQINTEAFF. CDR3 nucleotides: TGCGCCAGCAGGGGGCAGATCAACACTGAAGCTTTCTTT.

CDR3 nucleotides: TGTGCCAGCAGCAGGACAGGCGGGCAGTTCTTC. Translating it yields CASSRTGGQFF. This chain joins TRBV5-6 and TRBJ2-1; 7 bases map to TRBD1. The V gene end was trimmed by 4 bases and the J gene end by 12 bases; junction bases not matched to a gene: 4. Germline V gene lookup returns CDR1 SGHDT and CDR2 YYEEEE. This CDR3 has 11 amino acids.

V is TRBV7-9 and J is TRBJ1-3, with 7 bases lining up with TRBD1. V lost 4 bases and J lost 0; bases outside the gene matches: 3. The CDR3 is 15 amino acids. CDR1 SEHNR and CDR2 FQNEAQ come from the germline V gene (reference sequence). The CDR3 DNA is TGTGCCAGCAGCTCAGACAGGGCCTCTGGAAACACCATATATTTT. It codes for CASSSDRASGNTIYF.

This chain uses TRBV5-1 with TRBJ1-1; 9 nucleotides agree with TRBD1. Germline CDR1 and CDR2: SGHRS and YFSETQ. V shed 5 bases, J shed 6 bases, and the junction held 5 bases outside the gene matches. The CDR3 is 13 amino acids. The CDR3 loop reads CASRWTGAAEAFF. The CDR3 nucleotides read TGCGCCAGCAGATGGACAGGGGCGGCTGAAGCTTTCTTT.

J is TRBJ2-3 and V is TRBV5-4; 11 nucleotides line up with TRBD1. The CDR3 sequence is 15 residues long. V was clipped by 5 bases and J by 3 bases; unmatched bases: 5. Germline values: CDR1 SGHNT, CDR2 YYREEE (reference sequence). For the CDR3, the DNA is TGTGCCAGCAGGAGGACAGGGGGCTCGACAGATACGCAGTATTTT. Residues: CASRRTGGSTDTQYF.

The gene calls are TRBV4-1 and TRBJ1-4, with D hard to call. V was trimmed by 3 bases and J by 5 bases, leaving 10 bases between them. The CDR3 has 14 amino acids. Germline CDR1 MGHRA, CDR2 YSYEKL. The CDR3 coding sequence is TGCGCCAGCAGCCACCCTTTGAGGAATGAAAAACTGTTTTTT. It yields the protein CASSHPLRNEKLFF.